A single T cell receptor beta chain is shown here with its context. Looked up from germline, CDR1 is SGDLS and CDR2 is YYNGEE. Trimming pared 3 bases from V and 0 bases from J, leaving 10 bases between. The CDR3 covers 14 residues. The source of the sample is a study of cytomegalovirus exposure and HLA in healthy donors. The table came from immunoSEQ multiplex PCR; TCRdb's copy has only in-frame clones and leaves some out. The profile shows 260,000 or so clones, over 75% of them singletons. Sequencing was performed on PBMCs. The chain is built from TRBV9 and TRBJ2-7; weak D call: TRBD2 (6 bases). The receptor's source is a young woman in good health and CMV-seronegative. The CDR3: CASSGRGSSYEQYF. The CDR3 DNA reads TGTGCCAGCAGCGGTCGGGGGAGCTCCTACGAGCAGTACTTC.